This passage covers 19 T cell receptor beta chains from one sample sequenced in a study of cytomegalovirus exposure and HLA in healthy donors. The PCR had 60 Vbeta and 13 Jbeta primers. Method: immunoSEQ multiplex PCR; TCRdb's copy keeps in-frame clones and lacks some. Here the sample spans about 120,000 clones, about 64% being singletons. The sequencing input was PBMCs. All receptors come from a man aged 18-30 years in good health and CMV-seropositive.

This chain connects TRBV6-5 to TRBJ2-2; no firm D call. CDR3 length equals 13 residues. Per germline, CDR1 MNHEY and CDR2 SVGAGI. V was pared by 2 bases and J by 5 bases, with 6 bases between. The CDR3 bases are TGTGCCAGCAGTTACACGCGGACCGGGGAGCTGTTTTTT. Translated: CASSYTRTGELFF.

The chain uses TRBV11-2 and TRBJ2-7; D is perhaps TRBD1 (6 bases). V lost 0 bases and J 5 bases, leaving 20 bases between the germline ends. CDR1 is SGHAT and CDR2 is FQNNGV in the germline V gene. CDR3 size: 17 residues. CDR3 sequence: CASSLDLTWGPGHEQYF. The DNA for the CDR3 is TGTGCCAGCAGCTTAGATCTAACTTGGGGGCCGGGTCACGAGCAGTACTTC.

The V and J genes are TRBV7-2 and TRBJ2-5; 7 nucleotides align to TRBD1. V was pared by 4 bases and J by 5 bases, with 7 bases of the junction left unmatched. Germline V gene sequence: CDR1 SGHTA, CDR2 FQGNSA. This CDR3 comprises 14 residues. DNA of the CDR3: TGTGCCAGCAGCTACAGGGGCTATAGGGAGACCCAGTACTTC. It codes for CASSYRGYRETQYF.

The chain has TRBV5-1 and TRBJ1-1; 9 positions agree with TRBD1. Germline values: CDR1 SGHRS, CDR2 YFSETQ. The CDR3 has 15 residues. V lost 4 bases to trimming and J lost 3 bases; unmatched junction nucleotides: 7. Written as DNA, the CDR3 is TGCGCCAGCAGCAATCACAGGGGGCAACACACTGAAGCTTTCTTT. Amino acid sequence: CASSNHRGQHTEAFF. The full variable domain, its missing parts supplied by reference TRBV5-1 and TRBJ1-1, is KAGVTQTPRYLIKTRGQQVTLSCSPISGHRSVSWYQQTPGQGLQFLFEYFSETQRNKGNFPGRFSGRQFSNSRSEMNVSTLELGDSALYLCASSNHRGQHTEAFFGQGTRLTVV.

The chain joins TRBV7-9 to TRBJ1-2, with 9 bases aligning to TRBD1. After removal of 5 bases from V and 7 bases from J, the junction contained 5 bases not matched to a gene. Germline values: CDR1 SEHNR, CDR2 FQNEAQ (reference sequence). CDR3 size: 13 residues. The CDR3 DNA is TGTGCCAGCAGCGGGGACAGGGTGGGTGGCTACACCTTC. This codes for CASSGDRVGGYTF.

This clone has more than one count but fewer than ten. The chain combines TRBV9 with TRBJ2-7, with D hard to call. CDR3 length: 15 residues. The germline V gene has CDR1 SGDLS and CDR2 YYNGEE. The ends were cut back, 7 bases at V and 5 bases at J, with 22 bases in the middle. CDR3 region: CASPHTGRGPHEQYF. CDR3 sequence (DNA): TGTGCCAGCCCACACACTGGTAGAGGCCCCCACGAGCAGTACTTC. The whole variable domain, remainder taken from reference TRBV9 and TRBJ2-7, is DSGVTQTPKHLITATGQRVTLRCSPRSGDLSVYWYQQSLDQGLQFLIQYYNGEERAKGNILERFSAQQFPDLHSELNLSSLELGDSALYFCASPHTGRGPHEQYFGPGTRLTVT.

This chain joins TRBV5-4 and TRBJ2-1; TRBD2 is a possible D gene (5 bases). V lost 2 bases and J 8 bases, leaving 17 bases between the germline ends. The V gene's germline CDR1 is SGHNT and CDR2 YYREEE (reference sequence). This CDR3 region has 15 residues. CDR3 amino acids: CASSLWGYGGDEQFF. As DNA, the CDR3 is TGTGCCAGCAGCTTATGGGGTTACGGAGGCGATGAGCAGTTCTTC.

V gene TRBV18 combines with J gene TRBJ2-7, with a possible D match to TRBD2 (5 bases). From germline, CDR1 is KGHSH and CDR2 LQKENI. Trimming pared 3 bases from V and 3 bases from J, leaving 9 bases between. The CDR3 runs to 13 residues. The CDR3 loop is CASSPNGGYEQYV. CDR3 in DNA: TGTGCCAGCTCACCTAATGGAGGCTACGAGCAGTACGTC.

The chain is built from TRBV6-5 and TRBJ1-1, with a possible D match to TRBD1 (6 bases). Germline V gene data show CDR1 as MNHEY and CDR2 as SVGAGI. The CDR3 has 14 residues. The V gene lost 4 bases and the J gene lost 4 bases, with 13 bases spanning the gap. CDR3 residues: CASSSSTGRTEAFF. CDR3 coding DNA: TGTGCCAGCAGTTCAAGTACAGGGCGCACTGAAGCTTTCTTT.

The CDR3 DNA sequence: TGTGCCAGCTCACCCGTTGGCAGGGGGAATTCACCCCTCCACTTT. It yields the protein CASSPVGRGNSPLHF. The gene calls are TRBV18 and TRBJ1-6; 7 bases are shared with TRBD1. V lost 3 bases to trimming and J lost 7 bases; unmatched junction nucleotides: 6. The CDR3 is made up of 15 amino acids. Germline CDR1 is KGHSH and CDR2 is LQKENI.

The chain links TRBV6-5 to TRBJ1-5, with D maybe TRBD1 (5 bases). V dropped 5 bases and J dropped 7 bases, with 18 bases sitting between them. The CDR3 runs 15 residues. CDR1 MNHEY and CDR2 SVGAGI come from the germline V gene. The CDR3 nucleotides are TGTGCCAGCAGTCCGGGGGACGGCCTCCGGCAGCCCCAGCATTTT. As protein: CASSPGDGLRQPQHF.

V usage is TRBV2 and J usage is TRBJ1-2; weak D call: TRBD1 (5 bases). The CDR3 sequence is 13 residues long. Per germline, CDR1 SNHLY and CDR2 FYNNEI. The V and J ends lost 11 bases and 8 bases respectively, with 21 bases between them. The CDR3 bases are TGTGCCGGCAAAGTGGAAGGGGCTAGGGGCTACACCTTC. Amino acids: CAGKVEGARGYTF.

The J gene is TRBJ2-1, the V gene TRBV19; 8 bases line up with TRBD1. This CDR3 spans 15 amino acids. Germline values: CDR1 LNHDA, CDR2 SQIVND (reference sequence). The V gene end was trimmed by 5 bases and the J gene end by 6 bases; junction bases not matched to a gene: 9. CDR3 in amino acids: CASSLRQGWSNEQFF. CDR3 in DNA: TGTGCCAGTAGTCTACGACAGGGGTGGTCCAATGAGCAGTTCTTC. Based on the CDR3 plus reference TRBV19 and TRBJ2-1, the full variable domain is DGGITQSPKYLFRKEGQNVTLSCEQNLNHDAMYWYRQDPGQGLRLIYYSQIVNDFQKGDIAEGYSVSREKKESFPLTVTSAQKNPTAFYLCASSLRQGWSNEQFFGPGTRLTVL.

V gene TRBV5-1 combines with J gene TRBJ2-2; the match to TRBD1 covers 9 bases. The CDR3 has 20 amino acids. With V trimmed by 1 base and J by 2 bases, 15 bases remained unmatched. The germline gives CDR1 SGHRS, CDR2 YFSETQ. The CDR3 loop is CASSLHLLGQGTLNTGELFF. The DNA for the CDR3 is TGCGCCAGCAGCTTGCATCTATTGGGACAGGGAACCCTTAACACCGGGGAGCTGTTTTTT. Filled out from reference TRBV5-1 and TRBJ2-2, the complete variable domain reads KAGVTQTPRYLIKTRGQQVTLSCSPISGHRSVSWYQQTPGQGLQFLFEYFSETQRNKGNFPGRFSGRQFSNSRSEMNVSTLELGDSALYLCASSLHLLGQGTLNTGELFFGEGSRLTVL.

The rearrangement joins TRBV5-1 to TRBJ2-2; 9 nucleotides agree with TRBD1. CDR1 is SGHRS, CDR2 YFSETQ, per germline. With 3 bases clipped from V and 2 bases from J, the junction kept 8 bases outside the gene matches. The CDR3 extends over 17 amino acids. Here the CDR3 DNA reads TGCGCCAGCAGCTCTCTAGGGGACAGGGATAACACCGGGGAGCTGTTTTTT. Protein product: CASSSLGDRDNTGELFF.

There are a few counts of this clone. The chain has TRBV7-6 and TRBJ2-3, with D tentatively TRBD1 (5 bases). V shed 0 bases and J shed 4 bases, with 11 bases lying between them. The CDR3 contains 15 residues. Germline lookup yields CDR1 SGHVS and CDR2 FNYEAQ. For the CDR3, the DNA is TGTGCCAGCAGCTTAGCGCAGGGCTGGGCAGATACGCAGTATTTT. Residues: CASSLAQGWADTQYF.

This clone was picked up a small number of times. This chain connects TRBV23-1 to TRBJ2-1; D gene ambiguous. TRBV23-1 qualifies as an ORF whose function is uncertain. The CDR3 is made up of 12 amino acids. The ends were cut back, 5 bases at V and 4 bases at J, with 6 bases in the middle. CDR3 loop: CASSESYNEQFF. The CDR3 DNA reads TGCGCCAGCAGTGAGAGTTACAATGAGCAGTTCTTC.

The rearrangement joins TRBV28 to TRBJ1-5; no clear D gene. V lost 6 bases, J lost 4 bases, and 7 bases lay in between. In germline, CDR1 is MDHEN, CDR2 SYDVKM. CDR3 length equals 12 residues. For the CDR3, the DNA is TGTGCCAGCAGATTCCCAAATCAGCCCCAGCATTTT. It encodes CASRFPNQPQHF.

CDR3 residues: CASSTRGGAYTDTQYF. The CDR3 nucleotides read TGTGCCAGCAGTACACGGGGGGGGGCCTACACAGATACGCAGTATTTT. This sequence joins TRBV28 and TRBJ2-3, with 8 bases lining up with TRBD2. This CDR3 has 16 residues. V lost 5 bases, J lost 2 bases, and 9 bases stayed unmatched. Germline CDR1 and CDR2: MDHEN and SYDVKM.